This is a list of T cell receptor beta chains from one sample in a study of blood T cell dynamics during melanoma immunotherapy. Profiled with immunoSEQ multiplex PCR; TCRdb holds only in-frame clones, not every one. The sample lists around 12,000 clones; around nine tenths were seen once. Specimen: blood, collected from a patient treated with checkpoint blockade. These receptors were taken from a human donor with melanoma. CDR3s include the opening cysteine and the closing phenylalanine or tryptophan. A D gene is named only where the DNA matches it firmly. A row's size may be missing; if present it is once, few, many or a size class.

D gene: TRBD1
V gene: TRBV18
clone size: .
J gene: TRBJ1-2
CDR3 DNA: TGTGCCAGCTCACCAATGGGACAGGGTAGCACCTTC
CDR3 protein: CASSPMGQGSTF

D gene: .
V gene: TRBV18
clone size: .
J gene: TRBJ1-6
CDR3 DNA: TGTGCCAGCTCACCATTTGGTGCCGGCGGTTATAATTCACCCCTCCACTTT
CDR3 protein: CASSPFGAGGYNSPLHF

D gene: .
V gene: TRBV29-1
clone size: .
J gene: TRBJ2-1
CDR3 DNA: TGCAGTACAGGGGGAGGGTACAATGAGCAGTTCTTC
CDR3 protein: CSTGGGYNEQFF

D gene: .
V gene: TRBV5-1
clone size: .
J gene: TRBJ1-1
CDR3 DNA: TGCGCCAGCAGCTTGGTCGGGGGGGACACTGAAGCTTTCTTT
CDR3 protein: CASSLVGGDTEAFF

D gene: .
V gene: TRBV15
clone size: medium-sized
J gene: TRBJ1-5
CDR3 DNA: TGTGCCACCAGCAGAGATCGGGGTCCCCAGCATTTT
CDR3 protein: CATSRDRGPQHF

D gene: TRBD2
V gene: TRBV9
clone size: .
J gene: TRBJ2-2
CDR3 DNA: TGTGCCAGCACGCTCGGGGGGGCGTCCACCGGGGAGCTGTTTTTT
CDR3 protein: CASTLGGASTGELFF

D gene: .
V gene: TRBV7-8
clone size: .
J gene: TRBJ1-6
CDR3 DNA: TGTGCCAGCAGCTTCAGAATTAATTCACCCCTCCACTTT
CDR3 protein: CASSFRINSPLHF

D gene: TRBD2
V gene: TRBV7-9
clone size: .
J gene: TRBJ2-5
CDR3 DNA: TGTGCCAGCAGGTTGGGACTAGCGGGAGAGACCCAGTACTTC
CDR3 protein: CASRLGLAGETQYF

D gene: .
V gene: TRBV27
clone size: .
J gene: TRBJ1-4
CDR3 DNA: TGTGCCAGCAGGGCCTCGGTTGCAACTAATGAAAAACTGTTTTTT
CDR3 protein: CASRASVATNEKLFF

D gene: TRBD2
V gene: TRBV4-1
clone size: .
J gene: TRBJ2-3
CDR3 DNA: TGCGCCAGCAGCCAAGAAGATTGGCGGACTAGCGGGGTTCGCACAGATACGCAGTATTTT
CDR3 protein: CASSQEDWRTSGVRTDTQYF

D gene: .
V gene: TRBV10-3
clone size: .
J gene: TRBJ1-4
CDR3 DNA: TGTGCCATCAGGGCAGGGGATGCGGGTGAAAAACTGTTTTTT
CDR3 protein: CAIRAGDAGEKLFF

D gene: .
V gene: TRBV5-1
clone size: .
J gene: TRBJ2-3
CDR3 DNA: TGCGCCAGCAGCCCCTTCGGGGCCACAGATACGCAGTATTTT
CDR3 protein: CASSPFGATDTQYF

D gene: TRBD1
V gene: TRBV19
clone size: .
J gene: TRBJ1-6
CDR3 DNA: TGTGCCAGTAGTCTCAGGGGGTTTCGGTCACCCCTCCACTTT
CDR3 protein: CASSLRGFRSPLHF

D gene: .
V gene: TRBV18
clone size: .
J gene: TRBJ1-5
CDR3 DNA: TGTGCCAGCTCACCGTCGGTGGATAGCAATCAGCCCCAGCATTTT
CDR3 protein: CASSPSVDSNQPQHF

D gene: .
V gene: TRBV19
clone size: .
J gene: TRBJ1-3
CDR3 DNA: TGTGCCAGTGCTTCGGGGGGTTCTGGAAACACCATATATTTT
CDR3 protein: CASASGGSGNTIYF

D gene: .
V gene: TRBV7-7
clone size: .
J gene: TRBJ2-7
CDR3 DNA: TGTGCCAGCAGCTTGCAGCAGGGCCCCTACGAGCAGTACTTC
CDR3 protein: CASSLQQGPYEQYF

D gene: .
V gene: TRBV18
clone size: .
J gene: TRBJ2-2
CDR3 DNA: TGTGCCAGCTCACCGGTCTTCACCGGGGAGCTGTTTTTT
CDR3 protein: CASSPVFTGELFF

D gene: TRBD1
V gene: TRBV29-1
clone size: few
J gene: TRBJ2-1
CDR3 DNA: TGCAGCGTTGGACAGGGCGAGCGCAATGAGCAGTTCTTC
CDR3 protein: CSVGQGERNEQFF

D gene: .
V gene: TRBV5-6
clone size: .
J gene: TRBJ1-5
CDR3 DNA: TGTGCCAGCAGCCTTTATAATCAGCCCCAGCATTTT
CDR3 protein: CASSLYNQPQHF

D gene: .
V gene: TRBV6-5
clone size: once
J gene: TRBJ1-2
CDR3 DNA: TGTGCCAGCAGCTCTACGGAGGCCAAAGGAGGCTACACCTTC
CDR3 protein: CASSSTEAKGGYTF

D gene: .
V gene: TRBV30
clone size: .
J gene: TRBJ2-7
CDR3 DNA: TGTGCCTGGAGTCCCCCGGGGATCTACGAGCAGTACTTC
CDR3 protein: CAWSPPGIYEQYF

D gene: TRBD1
V gene: TRBV11-1
clone size: .
J gene: TRBJ2-2
CDR3 DNA: TGTGCCATCGACAGGGGGGCGAACACCGGGGAGCTGTTTTTT
CDR3 protein: CAIDRGANTGELFF

D gene: TRBD2
V gene: TRBV29-1
clone size: .
J gene: TRBJ2-7
CDR3 DNA: TGCAGCGTTGTAGGCCTTCGGGGGGACGAGCAGTACTTC
CDR3 protein: CSVVGLRGDEQYF

D gene: .
V gene: TRBV11-3
clone size: .
J gene: TRBJ2-7
CDR3 DNA: TGTGCCAGCAGCTCGTATAGCGGTGCTTCCTACGAGCAGTACTTC
CDR3 protein: CASSSYSGASYEQYF

D gene: .
V gene: TRBV5-8
clone size: medium-sized
J gene: TRBJ2-5
CDR3 DNA: TGTGCCAGCAGCTTGGGGGGCCTGAGGGTGACCCAGTACTTC
CDR3 protein: CASSLGGLRVTQYF

D gene: TRBD1
V gene: TRBV29-1
clone size: .
J gene: TRBJ1-2
CDR3 DNA: TGCAGCGTTCGATGGGGACAGAATGGCTACACCTTC
CDR3 protein: CSVRWGQNGYTF

D gene: .
V gene: TRBV6-5
clone size: .
J gene: TRBJ1-5
CDR3 DNA: TGTGCCAGCAGTTTCCGGAACACCGGCAATCAGCCCCAGCATTTT
CDR3 protein: CASSFRNTGNQPQHF

D gene: .
V gene: TRBV29-1
clone size: once
J gene: TRBJ2-7
CDR3 DNA: TGCAGCGGTCGGGACGGATGGGGAGTGGGAGAGCAGTACTTC
CDR3 protein: CSGRDGWGVGEQYF

D gene: .
V gene: TRBV29-1
clone size: .
J gene: TRBJ1-1
CDR3 DNA: TGCAGCGTTGAGGTACGAGGGGCCCACACTGAAGCTTTCTTT
CDR3 protein: CSVEVRGAHTEAFF

D gene: .
V gene: TRBV18
clone size: .
J gene: TRBJ2-5
CDR3 DNA: TGTGCCAGCTCACCCCCGAGAGGGGAGACCCAGTACTTC
CDR3 protein: CASSPPRGETQYF

D gene: .
V gene: TRBV7-6
clone size: .
J gene: TRBJ1-3
CDR3 DNA: TGTGCCAGCAGCTCCAGACCGGTCTCTGGAAACACCATATATTTT
CDR3 protein: CASSSRPVSGNTIYF

D gene: .
V gene: TRBV9
clone size: .
J gene: TRBJ2-3
CDR3 DNA: TGTGCCAGCAGCGGATCCGGGACACCGTCCACAGATACGCAGTATTTT
CDR3 protein: CASSGSGTPSTDTQYF

D gene: .
V gene: TRBV6-5
clone size: .
J gene: TRBJ1-5
CDR3 DNA: TGTGCCAGCCATGGCGGCAGGCAGAACCAGCCCCAGCATTTT
CDR3 protein: CASHGGRQNQPQHF

D gene: .
V gene: TRBV11-2
clone size: .
J gene: TRBJ1-3
CDR3 DNA: TGTGCCAGCAGCTCGGCGAGCCACACCATATATTTT
CDR3 protein: CASSSASHTIYF

D gene: .
V gene: TRBV9
clone size: .
J gene: TRBJ2-1
CDR3 DNA: TGTGCCAGCAGCGTAGCTAGTGGTTGGGACAATGAGCAGTTCTTC
CDR3 protein: CASSVASGWDNEQFF

D gene: TRBD2
V gene: TRBV6-7
clone size: .
J gene: TRBJ2-1
CDR3 DNA: TGTGCCAGCACTACTATAGCGGGGAGCAGCCCCTTGTGGCAGTTCTTC
CDR3 protein: CASTTIAGSSPLWQFF

D gene: .
V gene: TRBV11-2
clone size: .
J gene: TRBJ2-7
CDR3 DNA: TGTGCCAGCAGCTTAGACAGAGGGCCTTACGAGCAGTACTTC
CDR3 protein: CASSLDRGPYEQYF